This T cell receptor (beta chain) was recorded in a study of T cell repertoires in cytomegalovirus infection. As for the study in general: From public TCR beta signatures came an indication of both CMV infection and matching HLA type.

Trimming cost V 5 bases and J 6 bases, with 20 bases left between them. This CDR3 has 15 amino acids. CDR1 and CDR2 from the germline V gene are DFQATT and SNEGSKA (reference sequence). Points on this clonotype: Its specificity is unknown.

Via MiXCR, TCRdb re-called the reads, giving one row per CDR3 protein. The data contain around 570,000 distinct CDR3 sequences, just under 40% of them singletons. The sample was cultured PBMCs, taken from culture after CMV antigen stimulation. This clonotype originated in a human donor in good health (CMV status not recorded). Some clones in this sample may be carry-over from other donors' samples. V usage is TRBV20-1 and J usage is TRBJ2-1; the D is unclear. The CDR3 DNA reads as TGCAGTGCTCAGATTGACCCCCGGCCCGGCAATGAGCAGTTCTTC. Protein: CSAQIDPRPGNEQFF.